This T cell receptor beta chain was recovered during a study of blood T cell repertoires in COVID-19. Study information: Both acute and convalescent COVID-19 samples were obtained from the United States, Italy and Spain.

The data were produced by immunoSEQ multiplex PCR, yet TCRdb's version contains in-frame clones alone and is incomplete. This sample has some 300,000 clones; approximately 90% occur once, and the top ten carry about 9.5%. Those enrolled, adults aged about 18 to 95 years, came from around 25 US areas. In assigning cohorts, the study relied on participant-reported clinical history. Trimming removed 6 bases from V and 0 bases from J; junction bases left unmatched: 3. CDR3 length: 14 amino acids. CDR1 MNHEY and CDR2 SVGAGI come from the germline V gene. The sample consisted of PBMCs or T cells enriched from blood (not recorded which). The genes are TRBV6-5 and TRBJ2-7, with 9 bases aligning to TRBD2. The receptor's source is a middle-aged woman who had recovered from COVID-19. The CDR3: CASRTSGTSYEQYF. The CDR3 DNA reads TGTGCCAGCAGGACTAGCGGCACCTCCTACGAGCAGTACTTC.